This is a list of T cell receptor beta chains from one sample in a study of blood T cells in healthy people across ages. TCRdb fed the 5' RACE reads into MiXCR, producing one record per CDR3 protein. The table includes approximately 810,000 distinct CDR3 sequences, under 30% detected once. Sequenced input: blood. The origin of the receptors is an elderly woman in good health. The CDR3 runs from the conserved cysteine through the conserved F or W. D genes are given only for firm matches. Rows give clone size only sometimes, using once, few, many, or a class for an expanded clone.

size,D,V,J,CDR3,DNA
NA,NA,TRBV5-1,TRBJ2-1,CASSLGPTYNEQFF,TGCGCCAGCAGCTTGGGGCCTACCTACAATGAGCAGTTCTTC
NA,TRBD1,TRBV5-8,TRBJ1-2,CASSLQGVYGNTF,TGTGCCAGCAGCTTGCAGGGGGTGTATGGCAACACCTTC
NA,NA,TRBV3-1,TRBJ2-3,CASSQVGWLDTQYF,TGTGCCAGCAGCCAAGTGGGCTGGTTAGATACGCAGTATTTT
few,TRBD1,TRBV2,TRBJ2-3,CASRGDRTGGITDTQYF,TGTGCCAGCAGAGGAGACCGGACAGGGGGAATCACAGATACGCAGTATTTT
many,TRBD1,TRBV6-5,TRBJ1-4,CASSPRPGQGYEKLFF,TGTGCCAGCAGCCCACGACCGGGACAGGGCTACGAAAAACTGTTTTTT
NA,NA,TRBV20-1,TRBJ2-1,CSAGGQSVLSYNEQFF,TGCAGTGCTGGAGGGCAATCCGTCCTCTCCTACAATGAGCAGTTCTTC
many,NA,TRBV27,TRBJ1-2,CASSLTGGWYGYTF,TGTGCCAGCAGTTTAACCGGGGGATGGTATGGCTACACCTTC
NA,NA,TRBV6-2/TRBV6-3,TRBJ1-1,CASKTGLVNTEAFF,TGTGCCAGCAAGACGGGGTTGGTGAACACTGAAGCTTTCTTT
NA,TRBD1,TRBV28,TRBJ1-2,CVSSPRQGWGYTF,TGTGTCAGCAGTCCCCGACAGGGTTGGGGCTACACCTTC
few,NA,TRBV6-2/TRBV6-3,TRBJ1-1,CASSYILRQIRMNTEAFF,TGTGCCAGCAGTTATATTTTGCGACAGATACGTATGAACACTGAAGCTTTCTTT
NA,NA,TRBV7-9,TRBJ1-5,CASFRRRPQHF,TGTGCCAGCTTTAGGCGGCGTCCCCAGCATTTT
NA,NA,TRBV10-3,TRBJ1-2,CAISDLWGYTF,TGTGCCATCAGTGACCTATGGGGCTACACCTTC
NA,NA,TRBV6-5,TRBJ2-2,CASSYEGRKNTGELFF,TGTGCCAGCAGTTATGAGGGACGTAAGAACACCGGGGAGCTGTTTTTT
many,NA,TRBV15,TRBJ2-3,CATSRALQDTDTQYF,TGTGCCACCAGCAGAGCCCTACAGGATACAGATACGCAGTATTTT
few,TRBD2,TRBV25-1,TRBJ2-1,CASSSRLAGPGPLNEQFF,TGTGCCAGCAGCTCTAGACTAGCGGGGCCGGGACCCCTGAATGAGCAGTTCTTC
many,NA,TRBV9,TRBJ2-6,CANSPYEANVLTF,TGTGCCAACAGCCCCTACGAGGCCAACGTCCTGACTTTC
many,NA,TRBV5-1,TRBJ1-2,CASSFDRRNYGYTF,TGCGCCAGCAGCTTTGACAGAAGAAACTATGGCTACACCTTC
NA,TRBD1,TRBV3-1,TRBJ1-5,CASSQEFTTGQGNQPQHF,TGTGCCAGCAGCCAAGAATTTACCACTGGACAGGGGAATCAGCCCCAGCATTTT
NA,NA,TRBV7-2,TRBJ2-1,CASSLPKQREQFF,TGTGCCAGCAGCTTACCGAAGCAAAGGGAGCAGTTCTTC
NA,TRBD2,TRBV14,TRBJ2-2,CASRQSGGYGELFF,TGTGCCAGCAGACAGAGCGGGGGCTACGGGGAGCTGTTTTTT
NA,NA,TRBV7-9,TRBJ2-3,CASSLIQTGRGSTDTQYF,TGTGCCAGCAGCTTGATCCAAACCGGGCGGGGTAGCACAGATACGCAGTATTTT
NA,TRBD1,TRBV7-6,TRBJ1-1,CASSPGTALMNTEAFF,TGTGCCAGCAGCCCCGGGACAGCCCTCATGAACACTGAAGCTTTCTTT
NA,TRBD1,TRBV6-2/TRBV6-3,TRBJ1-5,CASSPPGQGIGNNQPQHF,TGTGCCAGCAGTCCCCCGGGACAGGGAATTGGTAACAATCAGCCCCAGCATTTT
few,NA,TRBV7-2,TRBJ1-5,CASSSSGTSNQPQHF,TGTGCCAGCAGCTCCTCGGGAACTAGCAATCAGCCCCAGCATTTT
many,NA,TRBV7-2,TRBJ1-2,CASSFRRGGYTF,TGTGCCAGCAGCTTCAGGCGCGGTGGCTACACCTTC
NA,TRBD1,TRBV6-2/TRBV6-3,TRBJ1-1,CASTLTGIRTEAFF,TGTGCCAGCACTTTGACAGGGATTAGGACTGAAGCTTTCTTT